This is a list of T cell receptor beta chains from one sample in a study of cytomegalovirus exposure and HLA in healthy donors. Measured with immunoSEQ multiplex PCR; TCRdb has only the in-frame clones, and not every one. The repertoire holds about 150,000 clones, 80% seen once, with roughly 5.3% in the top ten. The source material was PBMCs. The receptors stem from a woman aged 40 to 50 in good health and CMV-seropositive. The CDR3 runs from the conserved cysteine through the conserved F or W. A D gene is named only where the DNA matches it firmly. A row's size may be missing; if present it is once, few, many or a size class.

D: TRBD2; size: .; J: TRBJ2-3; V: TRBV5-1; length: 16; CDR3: CASSLSAGARTDTQYF; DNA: TGCGCCAGCAGCTTGAGTGCGGGAGCCCGCACAGATACGCAGTATTTT
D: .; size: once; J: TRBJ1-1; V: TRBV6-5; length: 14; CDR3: CASSYSNMNTEAFF; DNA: TGTGCCAGCAGTTACTCTAACATGAACACTGAAGCTTTCTTT
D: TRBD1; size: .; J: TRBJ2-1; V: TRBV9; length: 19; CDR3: CASSVDAGIGDRVYNEQFF; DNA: TGTGCCAGCAGCGTAGATGCGGGTATCGGGGACAGGGTGTACAATGAGCAGTTCTTC
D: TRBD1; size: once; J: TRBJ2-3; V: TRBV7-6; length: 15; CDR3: CASSSGQGATDTQYF; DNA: TGTGCCAGCAGCTCAGGACAGGGGGCAACAGATACGCAGTATTTT
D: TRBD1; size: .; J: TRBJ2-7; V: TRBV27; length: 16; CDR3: CASRLKPQGARYEQYF; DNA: TGTGCCAGCCGTCTCAAACCACAGGGGGCGCGGTACGAGCAGTACTTC
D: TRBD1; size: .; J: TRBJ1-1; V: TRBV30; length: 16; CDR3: CAWGGGTGGRNTEAFF; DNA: TGTGCCTGGGGTGGGGGCACAGGGGGCCGCAACACTGAAGCTTTCTTT
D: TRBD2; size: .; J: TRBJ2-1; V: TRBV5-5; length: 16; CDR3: CASSLTSGSPYNEQFF; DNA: TGTGCCAGCAGCTTGACTAGCGGGAGCCCCTACAATGAGCAGTTCTTC
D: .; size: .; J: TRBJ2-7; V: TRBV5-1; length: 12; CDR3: CASSAHFNEQYF; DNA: TGCGCCAGCAGTGCTCACTTCAACGAGCAGTACTTC
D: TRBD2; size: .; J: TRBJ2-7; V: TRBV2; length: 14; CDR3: CASSATSASYEQYF; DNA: TGTGCCAGCAGTGCCACTAGCGCCTCCTACGAGCAGTACTTC
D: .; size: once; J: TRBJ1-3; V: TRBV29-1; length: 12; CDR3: CSGRLSGNTIYF; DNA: TGCAGCGGCAGACTCTCTGGAAACACCATATATTTT
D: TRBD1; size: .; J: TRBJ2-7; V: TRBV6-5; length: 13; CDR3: CASSKTGGYEQYF; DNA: TGTGCCAGCAGTAAGACAGGGGGATACGAGCAGTACTTC
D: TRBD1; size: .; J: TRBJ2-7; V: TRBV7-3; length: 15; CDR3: CASSPTRDRVNEQYF; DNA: TGTGCCAGCAGCCCTACTCGGGACAGGGTAAACGAGCAGTACTTC
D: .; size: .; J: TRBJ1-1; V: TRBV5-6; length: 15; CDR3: CASSLFSGGNTEAFF; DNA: TGTGCCAGCAGCTTGTTCTCCGGCGGGAACACTGAAGCTTTCTTT
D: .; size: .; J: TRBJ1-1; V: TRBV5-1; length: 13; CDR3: CASSWQMNTEAFF; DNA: TGCGCCAGCAGCTGGCAGATGAACACTGAAGCTTTCTTT
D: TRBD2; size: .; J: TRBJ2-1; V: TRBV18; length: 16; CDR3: CASSPRLAVSYNEQFF; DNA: TGTGCCAGCTCACCAAGACTAGCGGTGTCCTACAATGAGCAGTTCTTC
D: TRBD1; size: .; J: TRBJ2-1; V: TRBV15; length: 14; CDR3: CATSPRAGGGEQFF; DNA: TGTGCCACCTCTCCCCGTGCAGGGGGCGGTGAGCAGTTCTTC
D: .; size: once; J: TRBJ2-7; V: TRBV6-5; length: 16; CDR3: CASSYSWQMGGYEQYF; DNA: TGTGCCAGCAGTTACTCATGGCAGATGGGAGGCTACGAGCAGTACTTC
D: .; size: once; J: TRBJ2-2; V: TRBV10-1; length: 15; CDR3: CASSESLQIHGELFF; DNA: TGCGCCAGCAGTGAGTCTTTACAGATCCACGGGGAGCTGTTTTTT
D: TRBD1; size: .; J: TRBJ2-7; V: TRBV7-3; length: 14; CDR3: CASSPSGQGYEQYF; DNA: TGTGCCAGCAGCCCATCGGGACAGGGCTACGAGCAGTACTTC
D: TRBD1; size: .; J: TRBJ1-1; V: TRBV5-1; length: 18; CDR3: CASSLASPGTGIGSEAFF; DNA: TGCGCCAGCAGCTTGGCCAGTCCCGGGACAGGGATAGGCTCTGAAGCTTTCTTT
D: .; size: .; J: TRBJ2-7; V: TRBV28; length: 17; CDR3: CASSTWVARTETYEQYF; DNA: TGTGCCAGCAGTACATGGGTTGCCCGGACAGAGACCTACGAGCAGTACTTC
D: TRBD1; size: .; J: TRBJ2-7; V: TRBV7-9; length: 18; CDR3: CASSLDRLPGQGAVEQYF; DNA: TGTGCCAGCAGCTTAGATCGCTTACCGGGACAGGGGGCGGTCGAGCAGTACTTC
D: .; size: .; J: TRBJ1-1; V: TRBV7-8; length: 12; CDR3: CASSFTGTEAFF; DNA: TGTGCCAGCAGCTTTACGGGGACTGAAGCTTTCTTT
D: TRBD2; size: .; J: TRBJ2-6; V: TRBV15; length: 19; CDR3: CATSRDQEREDSGANVLTF; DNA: TGTGCCACCAGCAGAGATCAGGAGCGGGAAGACTCTGGGGCCAACGTCCTGACTTTC
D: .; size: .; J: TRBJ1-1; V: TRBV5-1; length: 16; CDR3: CASSPSGSAGSTEAFF; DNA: TGCGCCAGCAGCCCCTCGGGCTCCGCGGGATCCACTGAAGCTTTCTTT